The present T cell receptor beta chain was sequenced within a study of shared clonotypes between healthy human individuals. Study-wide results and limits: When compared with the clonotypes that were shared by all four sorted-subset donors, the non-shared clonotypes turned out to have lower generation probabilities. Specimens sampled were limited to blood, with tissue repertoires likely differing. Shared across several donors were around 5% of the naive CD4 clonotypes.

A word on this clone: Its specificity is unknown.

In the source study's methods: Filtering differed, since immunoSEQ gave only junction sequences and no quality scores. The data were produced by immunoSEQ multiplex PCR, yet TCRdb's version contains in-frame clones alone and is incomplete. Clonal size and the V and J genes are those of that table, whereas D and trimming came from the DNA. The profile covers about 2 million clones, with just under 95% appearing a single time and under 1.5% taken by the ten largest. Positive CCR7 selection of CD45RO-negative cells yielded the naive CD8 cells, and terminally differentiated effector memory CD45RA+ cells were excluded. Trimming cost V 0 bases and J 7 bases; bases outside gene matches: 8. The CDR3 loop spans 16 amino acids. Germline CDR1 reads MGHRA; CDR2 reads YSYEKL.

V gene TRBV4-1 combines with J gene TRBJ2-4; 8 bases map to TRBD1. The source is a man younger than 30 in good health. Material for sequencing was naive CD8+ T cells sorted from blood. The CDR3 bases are TGCGCCAGCAGCCAAGATCAAGGACAGGGACTGAACATTCAGTACTTC. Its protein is CASSQDQGQGLNIQYF.